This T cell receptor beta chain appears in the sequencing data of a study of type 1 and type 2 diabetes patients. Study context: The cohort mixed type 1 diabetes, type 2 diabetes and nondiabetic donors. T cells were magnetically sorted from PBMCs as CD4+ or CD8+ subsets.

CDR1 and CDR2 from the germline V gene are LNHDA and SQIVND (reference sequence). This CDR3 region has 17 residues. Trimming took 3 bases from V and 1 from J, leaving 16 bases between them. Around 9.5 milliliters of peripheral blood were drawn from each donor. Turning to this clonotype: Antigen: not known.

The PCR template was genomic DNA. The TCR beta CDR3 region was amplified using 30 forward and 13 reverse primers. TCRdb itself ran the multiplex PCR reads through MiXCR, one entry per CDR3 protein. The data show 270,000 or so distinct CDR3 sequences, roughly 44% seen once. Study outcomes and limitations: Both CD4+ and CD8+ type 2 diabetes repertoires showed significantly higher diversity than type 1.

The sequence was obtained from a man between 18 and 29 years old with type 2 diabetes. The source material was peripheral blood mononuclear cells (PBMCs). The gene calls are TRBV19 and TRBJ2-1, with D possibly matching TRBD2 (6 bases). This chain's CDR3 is CASSIRFLAGSYNEQFF. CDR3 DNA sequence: TGTGCCAGTAGTATCCGGTTTCTTGCGGGGTCCTACAATGAGCAGTTCTTC.